Listed below are T cell receptor beta chains from one sample, sequenced in a study of cytomegalovirus exposure and HLA in healthy donors. The assay was immunoSEQ multiplex PCR, and TCRdb's table has in-frame clones only and misses some. The sample shows about 250,000 clones, roughly two thirds of them seen only once. Sequencing used PBMCs. Receptors were obtained from a female donor in good health and CMV-seronegative. Each CDR3 is given with its conserved first and last residue. D genes are given only for firm matches. Clone size, where shown, is once, few, many, or a class for clones that have expanded.

abundance: .
v_gene: TRBV4-2
d_gene: .
j_gene: TRBJ1-1
CDR3nt: TGTGCCAGCGAGGGTAGGGATGTCGGCACTGAAGCTTTCTTT
CDR3aa: CASEGRDVGTEAFF

abundance: .
v_gene: TRBV6-1
d_gene: .
j_gene: TRBJ1-1
CDR3nt: TGTGCCAGCATGGACACGAGCGTACTTGGAGCTTTCTTT
CDR3aa: CASMDTSVLGAFF

abundance: .
v_gene: TRBV5-1
d_gene: .
j_gene: TRBJ2-1
CDR3nt: TGCGCCAGCCAACAGACGACTACTCACAATGAGCAGTTCTTC
CDR3aa: CASQQTTTHNEQFF

abundance: .
v_gene: TRBV28
d_gene: .
j_gene: TRBJ1-5
CDR3nt: TGTGCCAGCAGTTTTGCAGGGCTAAGAAATCAGCCCCAGCATTTT
CDR3aa: CASSFAGLRNQPQHF

abundance: .
v_gene: TRBV28
d_gene: TRBD2
j_gene: TRBJ2-3
CDR3nt: TGTGCCAGCAGTTCTAGACTAGCGGGAGTTGCAGATACGCAGTATTTT
CDR3aa: CASSSRLAGVADTQYF

abundance: .
v_gene: TRBV9
d_gene: TRBD1
j_gene: TRBJ2-3
CDR3nt: TGTGCCAGCAGCATCCGACAGGGGTCAGATACGCAGTATTTT
CDR3aa: CASSIRQGSDTQYF

abundance: .
v_gene: TRBV28
d_gene: .
j_gene: TRBJ1-6
CDR3nt: TGTGCCAGCATTAAGGGGATCTATAATTCACCCCTCCACTTT
CDR3aa: CASIKGIYNSPLHF

abundance: few
v_gene: TRBV27
d_gene: TRBD1
j_gene: TRBJ1-5
CDR3nt: TGTGCCAGCAGTTGGGACAGGGGGGTTCAGCCCCAGCATTTT
CDR3aa: CASSWDRGVQPQHF

abundance: .
v_gene: TRBV28
d_gene: TRBD1
j_gene: TRBJ1-5
CDR3nt: TGTGCCAGCAGTCAAGTACAGGGGGGCAATCAGCCCCAGCATTTT
CDR3aa: CASSQVQGGNQPQHF

abundance: .
v_gene: TRBV6-1
d_gene: TRBD1
j_gene: TRBJ2-1
CDR3nt: TGTGCCAGCAGTGTCGCCGGGACAGGGGTAGGTAATGAGCAGTTCTTC
CDR3aa: CASSVAGTGVGNEQFF

abundance: few
v_gene: TRBV18
d_gene: TRBD1
j_gene: TRBJ1-2
CDR3nt: TGTGCCAGCTCAACCGACAGGGGAGGCTACACCTTC
CDR3aa: CASSTDRGGYTF

abundance: .
v_gene: TRBV6-1
d_gene: .
j_gene: TRBJ2-3
CDR3nt: TGTGCCAGCAAGCAGAGCGGCACAGATACGCAGTATTTT
CDR3aa: CASKQSGTDTQYF

abundance: .
v_gene: TRBV19
d_gene: TRBD1
j_gene: TRBJ1-3
CDR3nt: TGTGCCAGTAGTCCGAGACAGGGCGTTGGAAACACCATATATTTT
CDR3aa: CASSPRQGVGNTIYF

abundance: .
v_gene: TRBV2
d_gene: TRBD1
j_gene: TRBJ2-1
CDR3nt: TGTGCCAGCAGCCCTACCGCCGGACAGGGTATACATGAGCAGTTCTTC
CDR3aa: CASSPTAGQGIHEQFF

abundance: .
v_gene: TRBV23-1
d_gene: TRBD2
j_gene: TRBJ2-7
CDR3nt: TGCGCCAGCAGTCACGGACTAGCCCCCTACGAGCAGTACTTC
CDR3aa: CASSHGLAPYEQYF

abundance: .
v_gene: TRBV6-6
d_gene: TRBD2
j_gene: TRBJ2-1
CDR3nt: TGTGCCAGCAGCCCGGGAGCGACGGGCGGGGGGGCTGAGCAGTTCTTC
CDR3aa: CASSPGATGGGAEQFF